A selection of T cell receptor beta chains follows, all from one sample in a study of T cells in Graves' hyperthyroidism and ophthalmopathy. One entry per CDR3 protein, called by TCRdb with MiXCR from the multiplex PCR reads. This table holds about 380,000 distinct CDR3 sequences, approximately 18% found once. The specimen was blood. These receptors all come from a man aged 18 to 30 with Graves' ophthalmopathy. Each CDR3 is given with its conserved first and last residue. A D gene is named only where the DNA matches it firmly. Clone size is shown for a subset of rows, as once, few, many or a class of expanded clone.

TRBJ1-2 - many TRBV3-1 TGTGCCAGCAGCCAGGGGTCGGCCTACTATGGCTACACCTTC CASSQGSAYYGYTF
TRBJ2-7 - many TRBV20-1 TGCAGTGCTAGAGCTAGGGGAAACTACGAGCAGTACTTC CSARARGNYEQYF
TRBJ2-7 - many TRBV2 TGTGCCAGCAGTTTGGGACCGACCTACGAGCAGTACTTC CASSLGPTYEQYF
TRBJ2-3 - many TRBV24-1 TGTGCCACCAGTGATTCCTCTTTTAGGTCCGCGCCCGATACGCAGTATTTT CATSDSSFRSAPDTQYF
TRBJ1-1 TRBD1 - TRBV12-3/TRBV12-4 TGTGCCAGCAGTTTGGTCAGGGGGGCCACTGAAGCTTTCTTT CASSLVRGATEAFF
TRBJ1-3 TRBD1 few TRBV19 TGTGCCAGTAGGCACGACAGGGTACCTTTGTCATCTGGAAACACCATATATTTT CASRHDRVPLSSGNTIYF
TRBJ2-3 TRBD2 few TRBV19 TGTGCCAGTAGTCTCCCTCTGGGCGGGGGGGTTCAAGATACGCAGTATTTT CASSLPLGGGVQDTQYF
TRBJ2-1 TRBD1 - TRBV5-6 TGTGCCAGCAGCCGATTGGACAGGGGGTCTAATGAGCAGTTCTTC CASSRLDRGSNEQFF
TRBJ1-5 TRBD1 - TRBV2 TGTGCCAGCAGTCCCACAGGGGTTTCCCAGCATTTT CASSPTGVSQHF
TRBJ2-7 TRBD2 - TRBV7-3 TGTGCCAGCAGCGAAACCGGGACTAGCGGGGGGGCCGAAGAGCAGTACTTC CASSETGTSGGAEEQYF
TRBJ1-6 - - TRBV28 TGTGCCGGCACCCTCGCAGGACAGCCCTCCCGCTTT CAGTLAGQPSRF
TRBJ2-1 - - TRBV20-1 TGCAGTGCTAGAGATCTGGCGGGCGAAATCAATGAGCAGTTCTTC CSARDLAGEINEQFF
TRBJ1-1 - many TRBV9 TGTGCCAGCAGCGTAGATCTTAGGGCTGAAGCTTTCTTT CASSVDLRAEAFF
TRBJ1-2 - few TRBV7-6 TGTGCCAGCAGCCCGTATGGCTACACCTTC CASSPYGYTF
TRBJ1-1 - - TRBV9 TGTGCCAGCAGCGTAGGTTTGGGGGCATTTAACACTGAAGCTTTCTTT CASSVGLGAFNTEAFF
TRBJ2-3 TRBD1 - TRBV19 TGTGCCAGTACCGGGACAGGGACCACAGATACGCAGTATTTT CASTGTGTTDTQYF
TRBJ1-2 - few TRBV14 TGTGCCAGCAGCCAAGATGGGGCAGACTATGGCTACACCTTC CASSQDGADYGYTF